The 17 T cell receptor beta chains presented below share a single source sample, sequenced in a study of T-cell memory formation after mild COVID-19 (dated by TCRdb to the early 2020s). Library prep was done by 5' RACE. TCRdb lists the instrument as Illumina NovaSeq 6000. The raw public reads went through TCRdb reprocessing: fastp at Q25, MiXCR clone calling, in-frame beta chains kept. Rows are combined by CDR3 protein, so each entry shows the most common genes and DNA. In all, the sample holds under 300,000 distinct CDR3 sequences, and approximately 8% of those were seen once. The ten largest make up approximately 22% of the sample. The sequenced sample was PBMCs or a T cell subset sorted from them (not recorded which). These receptors were taken from a man between 18 and 29 years old who had mild COVID-19 (a few samples of this study predate the infection). The sample titles of this study are shuffled in the database, so cell type and time point are left out; the donor was told from shared clones.

There are a few counts of this clonotype. V is TRBV12-3 or TRBV12-4 and J is TRBJ2-5; the match to TRBD2 covers 11 bases. J lost 5 bases, V lost 5 bases, and 10 bases had no gene match. This CDR3 is built from 16 residues. CDR3 residues: CASSISSGGRLETQYF. CDR3 in DNA: TGTGCCAGCAGTATCTCTAGCGGGGGGCGGCTGGAGACCCAGTACTTC.

A few counts support this clonotype. The chain recombines TRBV6-5 with TRBJ2-3; tentative D call: TRBD2 (5 bases). Trimming took off 6 bases at V and 3 bases at J, with 16 bases between the two ends. Germline lookup yields CDR1 MNHEY and CDR2 SVGAGI. CDR3 size: 15 residues. CDR3 coding DNA: TGTGCCAGCAGATCCTATTACGGGAAGACAGATACGCAGTATTTT. Amino acid sequence: CASRSYYGKTDTQYF.

This chain links TRBV5-1 with TRBJ2-1; TRBD1 matches 9 bases. Germline V gene lookup returns CDR1 SGHRS and CDR2 YFSETQ. The ends lost 4 bases at V and 4 bases at J; junction bases unmatched: 9. This CDR3 spans 16 amino acids. The CDR3 loop reads CASSTTGTGKYNEQFF. DNA of the CDR3: TGCGCCAGCAGCACAACCGGGACAGGGAAGTACAATGAGCAGTTCTTC.

The chain links TRBV12-3 or TRBV12-4 to TRBJ2-7, with D tentatively TRBD1 or TRBD2 (5 bases each). The CDR3 covers 14 residues. Trimming left V 2 bases short and J 4 bases short, with 12 bases between. CDR3 region: CASSLMRGQYEQYF. The CDR3 DNA reads TGTGCCAGCAGTTTAATGAGGGGCCAATACGAGCAGTACTTC.

This clonotype appeared a few times. The rearrangement joins TRBV7-9 to TRBJ1-4; D is uncertain. This CDR3 region has 15 residues. In germline, CDR1 is SEHNR, CDR2 FQNEAQ (reference sequence). The germline V and J ends were trimmed by 4 bases and 7 bases, with 16 bases remaining between them. CDR3 nucleotides: TGTGCCAGCAGCTCAGAGGGTTCTTGGGGTGAAAAACTGTTTTTT. Protein: CASSSEGSWGEKLFF.

The V call is TRBV14, the J call TRBJ1-1; TRBD1 matches 9 bases. CDR3 length: 17 amino acids. Germline CDR1 SGHDN, CDR2 FVKESK. Trimming cost V 4 bases and J 0 bases; bases outside gene matches: 9. The CDR3 DNA sequence: TGTGCCAGCAGCCCGGGACAGGGAAGATCGCTGAACACTGAAGCTTTCTTT. Translating it yields CASSPGQGRSLNTEAFF.

A few counts support this clonotype. The chain employs TRBV12-3 or TRBV12-4 and TRBJ1-4, with a weak D call TRBD1 (6 bases). Trimming took off 6 bases at V and 3 bases at J, with 11 bases between the two ends. This CDR3 spans 14 amino acids. CDR3 coding DNA: TGTGCCAGCAGCTGGGGACACTCTAATGAAAAACTGTTTTTT. Translating gives CASSWGHSNEKLFF.

The V gene is TRBV10-3, the J gene TRBJ2-3; 11 positions agree with TRBD2. The V segment lost 6 bases and the J segment 6 bases; nucleotides outside the gene matches: 14. Germline-derived CDR1 and CDR2 are ENHRY and SYGVKD. This CDR3 is 17 amino acids long. DNA for the CDR3: TGTGCCATCAGCGGGACTAGCGGCCCCCTTGCGTCGGATACGCAGTATTTT. Amino acids: CAISGTSGPLASDTQYF.

This clonotype occurred a few times. The chain combines TRBV18 with TRBJ2-5; D remains ambiguous. This CDR3 is built from 16 residues. The V and J ends lost 2 bases and 0 bases respectively, with 13 bases between them. Germline assignment: CDR1 KGHSH and CDR2 LQKENI. DNA of the CDR3: TGTGCCAGCTCACCATGGGCTTCGGCGAACCAAGAGACCCAGTACTTC. This codes for CASSPWASANQETQYF.

This clonotype was seen more than once but under ten times. The rearrangement uses TRBV15 and TRBJ2-2; 12 bases align to TRBD2. The CDR3 extends over 18 amino acids. CDR1 and CDR2 (germline): LNHNV, YYDKDF (reference sequence). J was trimmed by 4 bases and V by 0 bases; bases with no gene match: 6. CDR3 nucleotide sequence: TGTGCCACCAGCAGAGATACGACTAGCGGGGGAGCCACCGGGGAGCTGTTTTTT. Amino acids: CATSRDTTSGGATGELFF.

The CDR3 loop is CSVESAVRTDTQYF. DNA of the CDR3: TGCAGCGTTGAATCTGCAGTCCGCACAGATACGCAGTATTTT. The gene calls are TRBV29-1 and TRBJ2-3; D uncertain. CDR1 and CDR2 (germline): SQVTM, ANQGSEA. The CDR3 runs 14 residues. V lost 2 bases to trimming and J lost 1 base, with 10 bases between them.

This clonotype was counted only a few times. This sequence joins TRBV20-1 and TRBJ1-1, with 7 bases matching TRBD1. Unmatched junction bases numbered 8, after V lost 5 bases and J lost 5 bases. The CDR3 extends over 13 amino acids. Germline values: CDR1 DFQATT, CDR2 SNEGSKA (reference sequence). The CDR3, as DNA: TGCAGTGCTCGCGGTCAGGGGGGAACTGAAGCTTTCTTT. It codes for CSARGQGGTEAFF.

This clonotype was seen a handful of times. The chain is built from TRBV5-5 and TRBJ2-2; TRBD2 might be the D (6 bases). Trimming pared 1 base from V and 4 bases from J, leaving 14 bases between. CDR3 size: 16 residues. CDR1 and CDR2 from the germline V gene are SGHKS and YYEKEE (reference sequence). In DNA form, the CDR3 reads TGTGCCAGCAGCTTGTTGGCCGGAGGGGCCACCGGGGAGCTGTTTTTT. Protein product: CASSLLAGGATGELFF.

This sequence joins TRBV18 and TRBJ1-2; D is perhaps TRBD1 (5 bases). The CDR3 is made up of 13 amino acids. The V gene lost 2 bases and the J gene lost 5 bases, with 9 bases spanning the gap. Germline CDR1 reads KGHSH; CDR2 reads LQKENI. The CDR3 here is CASSPDRIYGYTF. For the CDR3, the DNA is TGTGCCAGCTCACCAGACAGAATATATGGCTACACCTTC.

In this sample, this clonotype turned up many times. V and J are TRBV28 and TRBJ2-6; D unresolved. V dropped 2 bases and J dropped 0 bases, with 5 bases sitting between them. The CDR3 has 15 residues. Germline CDR1 and CDR2: MDHEN and SYDVKM. CDR3 in DNA: TGTGCCAGCAGTTTAGGGAACTCTGGGGCCAACGTCCTGACTTTC. Protein sequence: CASSLGNSGANVLTF. The full variable domain, with the rest looked up from reference TRBV28 and TRBJ2-6, is DVKVTQSSRYLVKRTGEKVFLECVQDMDHENMFWYRQDPGLGLRLIYFSYDVKMKEKGDIPEGYSVSREKKERFSLILESASTNQTSMYLCASSLGNSGANVLTFGAGSRLTVL.

This rearrangement joins TRBV10-3 to TRBJ1-4; D is uncertain. Germline loops: CDR1 ENHRY, CDR2 SYGVKD. The germline V and J ends were trimmed by 4 bases and 2 bases, with 8 bases remaining between them. The CDR3 has 14 amino acids. DNA of the CDR3: TGTGCCATCAGTGTCTCGGGGACTAATGAAAAACTGTTTTTT. Its translation: CAISVSGTNEKLFF.

This sequence joins TRBV11-2 and TRBJ1-4; perhaps TRBD1 as D (6 bases). The CDR3 has 15 amino acids. V lost 1 base and J 6 bases, leaving 12 bases between the germline ends. From germline, CDR1 is SGHAT and CDR2 FQNNGV. CDR3 coding DNA: TGTGCCAGCAGCTTAGTTCGGGGGCTGGATGAAAAACTGTTTTTT. It specifies CASSLVRGLDEKLFF.